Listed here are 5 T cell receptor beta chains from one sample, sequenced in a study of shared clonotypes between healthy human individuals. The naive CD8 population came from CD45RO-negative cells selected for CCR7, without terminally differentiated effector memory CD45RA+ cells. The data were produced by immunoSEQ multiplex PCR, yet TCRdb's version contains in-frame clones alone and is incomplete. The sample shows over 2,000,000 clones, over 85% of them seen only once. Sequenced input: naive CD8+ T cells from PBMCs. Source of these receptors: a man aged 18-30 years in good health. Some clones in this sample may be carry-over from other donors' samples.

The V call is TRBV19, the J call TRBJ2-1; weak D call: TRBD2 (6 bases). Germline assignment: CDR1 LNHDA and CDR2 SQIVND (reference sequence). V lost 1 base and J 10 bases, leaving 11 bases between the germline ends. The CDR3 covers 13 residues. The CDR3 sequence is CASSIVREREQFF. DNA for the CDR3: TGTGCCAGTAGTATAGTCCGGGAGAGGGAGCAGTTCTTC.

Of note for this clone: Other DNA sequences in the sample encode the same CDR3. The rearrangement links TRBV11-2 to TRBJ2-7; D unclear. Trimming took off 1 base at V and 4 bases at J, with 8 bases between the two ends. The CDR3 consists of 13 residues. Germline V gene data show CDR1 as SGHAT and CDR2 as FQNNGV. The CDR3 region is CASSLGLTYEQYF. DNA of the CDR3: TGTGCCAGCAGCTTAGGACTGACATACGAGCAGTACTTC.

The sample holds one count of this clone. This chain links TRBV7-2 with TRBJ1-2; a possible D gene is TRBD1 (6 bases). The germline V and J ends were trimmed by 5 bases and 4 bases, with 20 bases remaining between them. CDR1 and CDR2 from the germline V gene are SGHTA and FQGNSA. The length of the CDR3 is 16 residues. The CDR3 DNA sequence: TGTGCCAGCAGCCGCAAACCTAACAGGGACATCTATGGCTACACCTTC. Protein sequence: CASSRKPNRDIYGYTF. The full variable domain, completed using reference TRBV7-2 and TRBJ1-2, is GAGVSQSPSNKVTEKGKDVELRCDPISGHTALYWYRQSLGQGLEFLIYFQGNSAPDKSGLPSDRFSAERTGGSVSTLTIQRTQQEDSAVYLCASSRKPNRDIYGYTFGSGTRLTVV.

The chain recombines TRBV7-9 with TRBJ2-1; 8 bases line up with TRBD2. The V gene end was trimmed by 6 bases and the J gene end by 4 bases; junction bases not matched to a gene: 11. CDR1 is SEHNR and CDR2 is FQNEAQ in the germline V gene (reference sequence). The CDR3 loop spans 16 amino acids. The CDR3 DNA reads TGTGCCAGCAGGACCCCAGCGGGGGAAAGGTACAATGAGCAGTTCTTC. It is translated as CASRTPAGERYNEQFF.

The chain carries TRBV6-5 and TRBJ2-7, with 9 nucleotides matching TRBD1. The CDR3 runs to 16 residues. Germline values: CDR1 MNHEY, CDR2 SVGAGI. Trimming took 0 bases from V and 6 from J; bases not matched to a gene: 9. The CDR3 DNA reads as TGTGCCAGCAGTTACTCAGAGCCGGGACAGGGTTCCGAGCAGTACTTC. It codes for CASSYSEPGQGSEQYF.